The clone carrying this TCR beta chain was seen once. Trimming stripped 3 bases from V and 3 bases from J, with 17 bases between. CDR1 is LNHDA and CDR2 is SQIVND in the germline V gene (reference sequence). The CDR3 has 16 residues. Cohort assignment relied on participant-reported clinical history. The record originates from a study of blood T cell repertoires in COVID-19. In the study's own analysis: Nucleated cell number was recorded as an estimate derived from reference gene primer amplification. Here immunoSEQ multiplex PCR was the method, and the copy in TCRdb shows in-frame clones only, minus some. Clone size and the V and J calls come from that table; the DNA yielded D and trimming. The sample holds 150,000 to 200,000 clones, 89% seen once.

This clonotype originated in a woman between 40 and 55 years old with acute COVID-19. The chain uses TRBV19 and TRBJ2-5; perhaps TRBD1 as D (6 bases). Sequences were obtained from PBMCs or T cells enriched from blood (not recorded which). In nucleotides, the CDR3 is TGTGCCAGTAGTATGATCGTCGGACAGACCGAAGAGACCCAGTACTTC. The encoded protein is CASSMIVGQTEETQYF.